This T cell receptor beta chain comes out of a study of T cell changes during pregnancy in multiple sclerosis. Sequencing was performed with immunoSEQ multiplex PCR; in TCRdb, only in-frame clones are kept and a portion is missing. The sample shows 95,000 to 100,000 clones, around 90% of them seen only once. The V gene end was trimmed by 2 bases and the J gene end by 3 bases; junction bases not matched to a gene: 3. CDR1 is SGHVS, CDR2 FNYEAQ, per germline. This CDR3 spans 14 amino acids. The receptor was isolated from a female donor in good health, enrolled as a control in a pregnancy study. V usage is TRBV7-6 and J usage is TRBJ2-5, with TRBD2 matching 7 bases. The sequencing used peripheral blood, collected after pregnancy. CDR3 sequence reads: CASSLSLAEETQYF. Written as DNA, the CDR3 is TGTGCCAGCAGCTTAAGCCTAGCGGAAGAGACCCAGTACTTC.